These T cell receptor beta chains were read from a single sample in a study of cytomegalovirus exposure and HLA in healthy donors. Produced via immunoSEQ multiplex PCR; TCRdb's table is partial and in-frame only. The sample yields some 180,000 clones, approximately 80% seen once. Sequences were obtained from PBMCs. These receptor sequences come from a female donor in good health and CMV-seronegative. Each CDR3 is given with its conserved first and last residue. A D gene is named only where the DNA matches it firmly. Clone sizes are given selectively: once, few, many, or a class where the clone is expanded.

>TRBJ1-2|NA|15|NA|TRBV5-1
TGCGCCAGCAGCCCCGACAGGCCCGGGCGCTATGGCTACACCTTC
CASSPDRPGRYGYTF
>TRBJ2-5|NA|13|NA|TRBV6-5
TGTGCCAGCAACAGTGGGCTTCAAGAGACCCAGTACTTC
CASNSGLQETQYF
>TRBJ2-1|NA|15|NA|TRBV27
NA
CASSLGTGAYNEQFF
>TRBJ2-1|TRBD1|14|once|TRBV7-2
TGTGCCAGCAGCCTGGACAGGGGTACGGATGAGCAGTTCTTC
CASSLDRGTDEQFF
>TRBJ2-7|TRBD2|15|NA|TRBV9
TGTGCCAGCAGCGTAGGCGGGAGCCCCCGAGCCGAGCAGTACTTC
CASSVGGSPRAEQYF
>TRBJ2-1|NA|13|NA|TRBV6-5
TGTGCCAGCAGTCGGTTAGCGATTGATGAGCAGTTCTTC
CASSRLAIDEQFF
>TRBJ2-1|NA|14|NA|TRBV4-1
TGCGCCAGCAGCCGAACTCAGGGGAAGGGGGAGCAGTTCTTC
CASSRTQGKGEQFF
>TRBJ1-2|TRBD1|14|NA|TRBV30
TGTGCCTGGACAGACAGGGGAAGGGGCTATGGCTACACCTTC
CAWTDRGRGYGYTF
>TRBJ2-1|TRBD1|14|NA|TRBV5-4
TGTGCCAGCAGCTTGGTGGGGACAGTTAATGAGCAGTTCTTC
CASSLVGTVNEQFF
>TRBJ2-7|TRBD1|17|few|TRBV25-1
TGTGCCAGCAGTGAATTAGGGTCGGGACAGAGCTCCTACGAGCAGTACTTC
CASSELGSGQSSYEQYF
>TRBJ1-5|NA|16|NA|TRBV11-2
TGTGCCAGCAGCTGGGGAGGGGCAGGGAGTGATCAGCCCCAGCATTTT
CASSWGGAGSDQPQHF
>TRBJ2-3|TRBD2|18|NA|TRBV5-1
TGCGCCAGCAGCGCTGCGAATAGCGGGAGGGCCGGGGCAGATACGCAGTATTTT
CASSAANSGRAGADTQYF
>TRBJ2-3|TRBD2|16|NA|TRBV7-8
TGTGCCAGCAGCTTAGGTACTAGCGGGAGCACAGATACGCAGTATTTT
CASSLGTSGSTDTQYF
>TRBJ1-1|NA|13|NA|TRBV30
TGTGCCTTAGAAGGGGTAAGGGACACTGAAGCTTTCTTT
CALEGVRDTEAFF
>TRBJ2-5|TRBD2|14|NA|TRBV6-6
TGTGCCAGCAGTTACCTAGCGGGGGGGCGGTCCCAGTACTTC
CASSYLAGGRSQYF
>TRBJ2-2|NA|15|NA|TRBV2
TGTGCCAGCAGGCAGGGCTCGGGTAACACCGGGGAGCTGTTTTTT
CASRQGSGNTGELFF
>TRBJ2-6|NA|14|NA|TRBV5-1
TGCGCCAGCAGCCTCCTCTCTGGGGCCAACGTCCTGACTTTC
CASSLLSGANVLTF
>TRBJ2-2|NA|13|NA|TRBV2
TGTGCCAGCAATTACCTAGCGTCCGGGGAGCTGTTTTTT
CASNYLASGELFF
>TRBJ1-5|TRBD1|16|NA|TRBV6-6
TGTGCCAGCAGTTATCGACAGGGGGCTAGCAATCAGCCCCAGCATTTT
CASSYRQGASNQPQHF
>TRBJ1-2|TRBD1|14|NA|TRBV7-9
TGTTCCAGCAGCTTGGGGACAGGGGGCCAGGGCTACACCTTC
CSSSLGTGGQGYTF
>TRBJ1-1|NA|13|NA|TRBV19
TGTGCCAGTAGTATCAGGGTGGGCACTGAAGCTTTCTTT
CASSIRVGTEAFF
>TRBJ1-2|TRBD1|15|NA|TRBV6-5
TGTGCCAGCAGGCCTCCAGGACAGGGAGGCTATGGCTACACCTTC
CASRPPGQGGYGYTF
>TRBJ1-1|NA|16|NA|TRBV4-1
TGCGCCAGCAGCCAGGTCGGGGGACCCTTGAACACTGAAGCTTTCTTT
CASSQVGGPLNTEAFF
>TRBJ1-2|NA|12|NA|TRBV28
TGTGCCAGCAGTTTGGCAGGGGTTGGCTACACCTTC
CASSLAGVGYTF
>TRBJ2-5|NA|15|NA|TRBV7-8
TGTGCCAGCAGCATAAACCCCAGGGTCCAAGAGACCCAGTACTTC
CASSINPRVQETQYF
>TRBJ1-1|NA|14|once|TRBV6-4
TGTGCCAGCAAACCACAGGGATCGGGCACTGAAGCTTTCTTT
CASKPQGSGTEAFF
>TRBJ1-1|TRBD1|14|few|TRBV19
TGTGCCAGTAGTGTGTTGGACAGGGCAACTGAAGCTTTCTTT
CASSVLDRATEAFF
>TRBJ2-7|NA|13|NA|TRBV29-1
TGCAGCGTGCAACTCAGGTTGTCCTACGAGCAGTACTTC
CSVQLRLSYEQYF
>TRBJ2-7|NA|14|NA|TRBV14
TGTGCCAGCAGCCATTTTACCCAGGGTTACGAGCAGTACTTC
CASSHFTQGYEQYF
>TRBJ2-2|TRBD2|15|NA|TRBV27
TGTGCCAGCAGACCTAGCGGGAGGAACACCGGGGAGCTGTTTTTT
CASRPSGRNTGELFF
>TRBJ2-7|NA|15|NA|TRBV5-1
TGCGCCAGCAGCTTAAGCCAGGGTTTGCTCTACGAGCAGTACTTC
CASSLSQGLLYEQYF
>TRBJ1-5|NA|15|NA|TRBV5-6
TGTGCCAGCAGCTTGGTAAGAGAACCTAATCAGCCCCAGCATTTT
CASSLVREPNQPQHF
>TRBJ2-7|TRBD1|16|NA|TRBV6-5
TGTGCCAGCAGTTACTCGAATCGCCAGGGGGCTTACGAGCAGTACTTC
CASSYSNRQGAYEQYF
>TRBJ1-2|TRBD1|15|NA|TRBV4-2
TGTGCCAGCAGCCCTGGGACAGGGGCTAACTATGGCTACACCTTC
CASSPGTGANYGYTF
>TRBJ1-1|NA|12|NA|TRBV19
TGTGCCAGCAGCAGAGGGTACACTGAAGCTTTCTTT
CASSRGYTEAFF
>TRBJ2-5|TRBD1|15|NA|TRBV7-6
TGTGCCAGCCATCCCGGGACAGGGGGGTCGGAGACCCAGTACTTC
CASHPGTGGSETQYF
>TRBJ1-5|NA|13|NA|TRBV2
TGTGCCAGCAGTGAGACACGTCCTCAGCCCCAGCATTTT
CASSETRPQPQHF
>TRBJ2-3|NA|16|NA|TRBV27
TGTGCCAGCAGTTTAGCCCCCGGGGACACAAGAGATACGCAGTATTTT
CASSLAPGDTRDTQYF
>TRBJ1-2|NA|17|NA|TRBV11-3
TGTGCCAGCAGCTTAGGGTTCTACAGGGTGGTGCATTATGGCTACACCTTC
CASSLGFYRVVHYGYTF
>TRBJ2-1|TRBD2|16|few|TRBV4-1
TGCGCCAGCAGCCAAGATCCGGGACTAGCGAGCAATGAGCAGTTCTTC
CASSQDPGLASNEQFF
>TRBJ2-7|TRBD1|13|few|TRBV19
TGTGCCAGTAGTTCGGACAGGGGGGGCGAGCAGTACTTC
CASSSDRGGEQYF
>TRBJ2-1|NA|12|NA|TRBV10-2
TGCGCCACAAGGAGGGAGGTCAATGAGCAGTTCTTC
CATRREVNEQFF
>TRBJ2-1|TRBD2|16|NA|TRBV7-9
TGTGCCAGCAGCTTAGCGGGAGGGGTCGCCTACAATGAGCAGTTCTTC
CASSLAGGVAYNEQFF
>TRBJ2-5|NA|15|NA|TRBV28
TGTGCCAGCAGTAATGTAGGGGGGGTAAGGGAGACCCAGTACTTC
CASSNVGGVRETQYF
>TRBJ1-1|NA|11|once|TRBV7-9
TGTTCCAGCAGCGGAGACACTGAAGCTTTCTTT
CSSSGDTEAFF
>TRBJ2-2|NA|18|once|TRBV21-1
TGTGCCAGCAGCAAAGTCGTAGACAGGCGAAGGGCCACCGGGGAGCTGTTTTTT
CASSKVVDRRRATGELFF
>TRBJ2-7|NA|12|NA|TRBV19
TGTGCCAGTATGGGGCAGGGCTACGAGCAGTACTTC
CASMGQGYEQYF
>TRBJ1-6|NA|14|NA|TRBV2
TGTGCGCAATCCTTCGAGGGACTTAATTCACCCCTCCACTTT
CAQSFEGLNSPLHF
>TRBJ1-1|TRBD1|14|NA|TRBV10-3
TGTGCCATCAGACAAACAGGGGCGGACACTGAAGCTTTCTTT
CAIRQTGADTEAFF
>TRBJ2-1|NA|19|NA|TRBV2
TGTGCCAGCAGTGAAGTAAACGGAGACTACCGGAGCTCCTACAATGAGCAGTTCTTC
CASSEVNGDYRSSYNEQFF
>TRBJ2-3|NA|11|NA|TRBV30
TGTGCCTGGAGTGTCCGAGATACGCAGTATTTT
CAWSVRDTQYF
>TRBJ1-2|NA|12|NA|TRBV13
TGTGCCAGCAGCCTCTCCCCTCATGGCTACACCTTC
CASSLSPHGYTF
>TRBJ1-2|TRBD1|14|NA|TRBV27
TGTGCCAGCAGTCCCCAGGGACAGGGTAATGGCTACACCTTC
CASSPQGQGNGYTF
>TRBJ2-5|NA|15|NA|TRBV4-1
TGCGCCAGCAGCCAAGAGGTTGAGGGATGGGAGACCCAGTACTTC
CASSQEVEGWETQYF
>TRBJ1-2|NA|14|once|TRBV27
TGTGCCAGCAGGGCCCTTGACAGCCGATATGGCTACACCTTC
CASRALDSRYGYTF